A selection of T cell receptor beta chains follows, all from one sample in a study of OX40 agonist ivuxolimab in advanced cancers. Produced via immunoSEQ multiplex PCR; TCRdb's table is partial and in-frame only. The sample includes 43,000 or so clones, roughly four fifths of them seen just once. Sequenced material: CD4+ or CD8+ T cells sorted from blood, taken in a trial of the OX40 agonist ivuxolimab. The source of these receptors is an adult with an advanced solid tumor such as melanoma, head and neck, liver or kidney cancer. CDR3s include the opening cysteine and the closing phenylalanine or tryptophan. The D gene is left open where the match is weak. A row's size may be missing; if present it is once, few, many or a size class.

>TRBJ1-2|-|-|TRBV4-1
CASSQDPGVVYGYTF
TGCGCCAGCAGCCAAGACCCAGGGGTTGTCTATGGCTACACCTTC
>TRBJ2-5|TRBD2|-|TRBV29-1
CSVESSGRGFGQETQYF
TGCAGCGTTGAGTCTAGCGGGAGAGGGTTTGGCCAAGAGACCCAGTACTTC
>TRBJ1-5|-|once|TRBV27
CASSFREGGQPQHF
TGTGCCAGCAGTTTTAGAGAGGGAGGACAGCCCCAGCATTTT
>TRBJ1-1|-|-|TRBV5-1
CASSLATPQEAFF
TGCGCCAGCAGCTTGGCCACCCCCCAAGAAGCTTTCTTT
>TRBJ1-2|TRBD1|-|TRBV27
CASKRTGGAGGYTF
TGTGCCAGCAAGCGGACAGGGGGCGCGGGCGGCTACACCTTC
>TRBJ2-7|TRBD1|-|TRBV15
CATSREVRGGRYF
TGTGCCACCAGCAGAGAGGTTAGAGGGGGCCGGTACTTC
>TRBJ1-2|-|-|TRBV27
CASSLYGTNDGYTF
TGTGCCAGCAGTTTATACGGGACAAATGATGGCTACACCTTC
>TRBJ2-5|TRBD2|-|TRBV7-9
CASSLGVASGKETQYF
TGTGCCAGCAGCTTAGGTGTGGCTAGCGGGAAAGAGACCCAGTACTTC
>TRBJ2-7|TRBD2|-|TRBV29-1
CSVERSAGVGSYEQYF
TGCAGCGTTGAAAGGTCAGCGGGAGTGGGATCCTACGAGCAGTACTTC
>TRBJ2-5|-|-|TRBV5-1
CASTPGQRRETQYF
TGCGCCAGCACCCCCGGGCAGCGTCGAGAGACCCAGTACTTC
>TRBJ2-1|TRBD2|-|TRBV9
CASSVDLAGFNEQFF
TGTGCCAGCAGCGTAGACCTAGCGGGATTCAATGAGCAGTTCTTC
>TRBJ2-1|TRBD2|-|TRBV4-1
CASSQDPRAAGGHNEQFF
TGCGCCAGCAGCCAAGATCCCCGGGCAGCGGGAGGTCACAATGAGCAGTTCTTC
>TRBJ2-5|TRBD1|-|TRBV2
CASKNRGLGETQYF
TGTGCCAGCAAAAACAGGGGGCTTGGGGAGACCCAGTACTTC
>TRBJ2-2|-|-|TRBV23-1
CASSQRRGRTGELFF
TGCGCCAGCAGTCAAAGGAGGGGGCGAACCGGGGAGCTGTTTTTT
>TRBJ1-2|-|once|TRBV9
CASSVAFPPKSYGYTF
TGTGCCAGCAGCGTAGCTTTCCCTCCGAAGTCGTATGGCTACACCTTC
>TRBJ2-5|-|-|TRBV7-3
CASSQGPTQETQYF
TGTGCCAGCAGCCAGGGACCGACGCAAGAGACCCAGTACTTC
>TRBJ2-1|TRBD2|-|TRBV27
CASSGGLAGGNEQFF
TGTGCCAGCAGTGGGGGACTAGCGGGAGGGAATGAGCAGTTCTTC
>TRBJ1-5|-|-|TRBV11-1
CASSSGRGNSNQPQHF
TGTGCCAGCAGCTCGGGGCGTGGGAATAGCAATCAGCCCCAGCATTTT
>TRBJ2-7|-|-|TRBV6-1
CASKPSGITYEQYF
TGTGCCAGCAAGCCTTCAGGCATAACCTACGAGCAGTACTTC
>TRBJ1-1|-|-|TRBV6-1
CASTDGPINTEAFF
TGTGCCAGCACCGACGGCCCGATAAACACTGAAGCTTTCTTT
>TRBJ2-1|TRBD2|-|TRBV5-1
CASSLSGSSYNEQFF
TGCGCCAGCAGCTTGAGCGGGAGTTCCTACAATGAGCAGTTCTTC
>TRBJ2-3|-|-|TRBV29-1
CSVRPGSGTDTQYF
TGCAGCGTCAGACCTGGCAGTGGCACAGATACGCAGTATTTT
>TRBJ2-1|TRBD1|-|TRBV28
CASTRGQGHNEQFF
TGTGCCAGCACGCGCGGACAGGGACACAATGAGCAGTTCTTC
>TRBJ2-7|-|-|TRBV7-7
CASSLAPFEQYF
TGTGCTAGCAGCTTAGCCCCTTTCGAGCAGTACTTC
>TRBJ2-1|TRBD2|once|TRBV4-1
CASSQGRVPGTSGRNEQFF
TGCGCCAGCAGCCAAGGGAGGGTACCCGGGACTAGCGGTCGCAATGAGCAGTTCTTC
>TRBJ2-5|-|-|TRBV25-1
CASSEAAAETQYF
TGTGCCAGCAGTGAGGCGGCGGCGGAGACCCAGTACTTC
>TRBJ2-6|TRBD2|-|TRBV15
CATSRTGLAGLSGANVLTF
TGTGCCACCAGCAGAACGGGACTAGCGGGCCTCTCTGGGGCCAACGTCCTGACTTTC
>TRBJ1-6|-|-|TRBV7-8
CASSLEASPLDSPLHF
TGTGCCAGCAGCTTAGAGGCCAGTCCCCTAGATTCACCCCTCCACTTT
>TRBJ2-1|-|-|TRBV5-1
CASSLTGLPYNEQFF
TGCGCCAGCAGCTTAACAGGGTTACCCTACAATGAGCAGTTCTTC
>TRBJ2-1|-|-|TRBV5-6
CVSSLMSSYNEQFF
TGTGTCAGCAGCTTGATGAGCTCCTACAATGAGCAGTTCTTC
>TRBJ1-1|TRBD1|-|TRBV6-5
CASSWGTDTEAFF
TGTGCCAGCAGTTGGGGGACAGACACTGAAGCTTTCTTT
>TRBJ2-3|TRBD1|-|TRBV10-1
CASTRDRASDTQYF
TGCGCCAGCACCCGGGACAGGGCCTCAGATACGCAGTATTTT
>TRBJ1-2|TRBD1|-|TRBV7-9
CASSRLGQGGGYTF
TGTGCCAGCAGCCGCCTGGGACAGGGGGGCGGCTACACCTTC
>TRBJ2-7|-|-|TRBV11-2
CASSSKGAYEQYF
TGTGCCAGCAGCTCCAAAGGGGCCTACGAGCAGTACTTC
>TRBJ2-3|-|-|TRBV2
CASSYMSTSTDTQYF
TGTGCCAGCAGTTACATGAGCACCAGCACAGATACGCAGTATTTT
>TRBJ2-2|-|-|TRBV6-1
CASDSETNTGELFF
TGTGCCAGCGATAGCGAGACGAACACCGGGGAGCTGTTTTTT
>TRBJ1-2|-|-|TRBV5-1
CASSLEGNRYGYTF
TGCGCCAGCAGCTTGGAGGGAAATCGGTATGGCTACACCTTC
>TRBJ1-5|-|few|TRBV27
CASSPFLMASNQPQHF
TGTGCCAGCAGTCCCTTCCTAATGGCTAGCAATCAGCCCCAGCATTTT
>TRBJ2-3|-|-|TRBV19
CASKGRPFSTDTQYF
TGTGCCAGTAAGGGGCGCCCGTTTAGCACAGATACGCAGTATTTT
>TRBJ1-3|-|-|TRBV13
CASSLNSKRLSGNTIYF
TGTGCCAGCAGCTTAAACAGTAAAAGACTCTCTGGAAACACCATATATTTT
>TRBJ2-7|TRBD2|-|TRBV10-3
CAISGTSGRSYEQYF
TGTGCCATCAGTGGGACTAGCGGGAGATCCTACGAGCAGTACTTC
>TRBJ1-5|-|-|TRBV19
CASTTFQDSSLQPQHF
TGTGCCAGTACCACTTTTCAGGACAGTAGTTTGCAGCCCCAGCATTTT
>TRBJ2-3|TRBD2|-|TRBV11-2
CASSPGTSGYTDTQYF
TGTGCCAGCAGCCCCGGGACTAGCGGATACACAGATACGCAGTATTTT
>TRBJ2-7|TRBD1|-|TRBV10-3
CAISDSNRGLDEQYF
TGTGCCATCAGTGACTCAAACAGGGGGCTCGACGAGCAGTACTTC
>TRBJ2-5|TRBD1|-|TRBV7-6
CASSSWTGKETQYF
TGTGCCAGCAGCTCATGGACAGGGAAAGAGACCCAGTACTTC
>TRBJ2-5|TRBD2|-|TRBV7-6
CASSPGLAGRQETQYF
TGTGCCAGCAGCCCCGGACTAGCGGGAAGACAAGAGACCCAGTACTTC
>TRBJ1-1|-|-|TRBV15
CATSRDIRDNKNF
TGTGCCACCAGCAGAGACATAAGGGATAATAAGAACTTT
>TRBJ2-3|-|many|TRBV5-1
CASSLEVRRSTDTQYF
TGCGCCAGCAGCTTGGAAGTACGGAGAAGCACAGATACGCAGTATTTT
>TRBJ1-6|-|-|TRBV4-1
CASSLDWGSPLHF
TGCGCCAGCAGCCTAGATTGGGGTTCACCCCTCCACTTT
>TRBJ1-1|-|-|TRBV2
CASSLTGWNTEAFF
TGTGCCAGCAGCTTGACAGGTTGGAACACTGAAGCTTTCTTT
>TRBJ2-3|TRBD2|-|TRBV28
CASSLYRWRREVTSTDTQYF
TGTGCCAGCAGTCTATATCGGTGGAGGCGGGAGGTGACTAGCACAGATACGCAGTATTTT
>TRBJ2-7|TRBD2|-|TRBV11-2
CASSLFQLAASYEQYF
TGTGCCAGCAGCTTATTCCAACTAGCGGCTTCATACGAGCAGTACTTC
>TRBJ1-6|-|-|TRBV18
CASSPSVSPGDSPLHF
TGTGCCAGCTCACCGTCCGTATCCCCGGGTGATTCACCCCTCCACTTT